These T cell receptor beta chains were read from a single sample in a study of T cell repertoires in cytomegalovirus infection. TCRdb reprocessed the reads via MiXCR and lists one record per CDR3 protein. The data contain about 7,500 distinct CDR3 sequences, around 60% of them singletons. These receptors' targets are unknown. Sequencing was done on a sample of PBMCs, sequenced either directly or after in vitro stimulation (not recorded which). Source of these receptors: a human donor in good health (CMV status not recorded). Some clones in this sample may be carry-over from other donors' samples. Each CDR3 is given with its conserved first and last residue. A D gene is named only where the DNA matches it firmly. Expanded clones get a size class; other rows say once, few or many, or leave the size out.

cdr3_nt,cdr3_aa,cdr3_length,d_call,v_call,clone_size,j_call
TGTGCCAGCAGCCCTCGGACTGGCGCGACCCAGTACTTC,CASSPRTGATQYF,13,NA,TRBV7-6,NA,TRBJ2-5
TGTGCCAGCAGCTTAGGGGGCGGGGGCGGGCAGTTCTTC,CASSLGGGGGQFF,13,NA,TRBV9,NA,TRBJ2-1
TGTGCCAGCTCACCACCCTCCTTGGGGCATGAGCAGTTCTTC,CASSPPSLGHEQFF,14,NA,TRBV18,NA,TRBJ2-1
TGTGCCAGCAGCCCGACCGGACAGTCCACGCTGGATGGCTACACCTTC,CASSPTGQSTLDGYTF,16,NA,TRBV7-3,NA,TRBJ1-2
TGTGCCCGCAATGACAGCCTCTCCCCCTGGGGGGGCTACACCTTC,CARNDSLSPWGGYTF,15,NA,TRBV2,NA,TRBJ1-2
TGTGCCTGGACGGACAGGGGCTCGAGCAATCAGCCCCAGCATTTT,CAWTDRGSSNQPQHF,15,TRBD1,TRBV30,many,TRBJ1-5
TGTGCCAGCAGTTTACTTGGGGATGGCACTGAAGCTTTCTTT,CASSLLGDGTEAFF,14,NA,TRBV28,NA,TRBJ1-1
TGTGCTAGTGGTTTGATAGGAGGCAGAGAGACCCAGTACTTC,CASGLIGGRETQYF,14,NA,TRBV12-5,NA,TRBJ2-5
TGTGCCAGCAGCTTCCGACAGACTGGGGATACGCAGTATTTT,CASSFRQTGDTQYF,14,NA,TRBV7-8,few,TRBJ2-3
TGTGCCACCAGTGGACCTAACACTGAAGCTTTCTTT,CATSGPNTEAFF,12,NA,TRBV24-1,medium-sized,TRBJ1-1
TGTGCAAGAAGCTTGGGGGGATTCGGTGGTACTCAGTATTTT,CARSLGGFGGTQYF,14,NA,TRBV27,NA,TRBJ2-3
TGTGCCAGCACTGCCAACCTTCGGACAGCTCATGGCTACACCTTC,CASTANLRTAHGYTF,15,NA,TRBV2,NA,TRBJ1-2
TGTGCCAGCAGTCTTGGGACAACTAGCAATCAGCCCCAGCATTTT,CASSLGTTSNQPQHF,15,NA,TRBV6-1,few,TRBJ1-5
TGTGCCAGCAGCTCCTCCCATGGACTAGCGGGGGGGTACAATGAGCAGTTCTTC,CASSSSHGLAGGYNEQFF,18,TRBD2,TRBV7-6,few,TRBJ2-1
TGTGCCAGCAGCCGGGGACAGGGGAGGAACTATGGCTACACCTTC,CASSRGQGRNYGYTF,15,TRBD1,TRBV5-6,few,TRBJ1-2
TGTGCCAGCAGCTACACAGATACGCAGTATTTT,CASSYTDTQYF,11,NA,TRBV7-2,many,TRBJ2-3
TGTGCCAGCAGTTTAACCGGGTCCGGCGGCTACACCTTC,CASSLTGSGGYTF,13,NA,TRBV28,once,TRBJ1-2
TGTGCCAGTAGTATAGCGGGGCTAGCGGGGGTCCCATCTACGGATGAGCAGTTCTTC,CASSIAGLAGVPSTDEQFF,19,TRBD2,TRBV19,NA,TRBJ2-1
TGTGCCAGTAGAGAACGTAGGGCCAGAGAAAATTCACCCCTCCACTGG,CASRERRARENSPLHW,16,NA,TRBV19,NA,TRBJ1-6
TGTGCCAGCAGTTTGGGCTCCGCGGGGAATGAGCAGTTCTTC,CASSLGSAGNEQFF,14,NA,TRBV27,few,TRBJ2-1
TGTGCCAGCTCACCACGCAGGGAGATCTATGGCTACACCTTC,CASSPRREIYGYTF,14,NA,TRBV18,many,TRBJ1-2
TGTGCCAGCAGTCAGGAGGGGACCAGGGGTCCGTACAATCAGCCCCAGCATTTT,CASSQEGTRGPYNQPQHF,18,NA,TRBV12-3/TRBV12-4,large,TRBJ1-5
TGTGCCAGCAGCTTGTGGACAGGGGACGAGCAGTACTTC,CASSLWTGDEQYF,13,TRBD1,TRBV7-9,NA,TRBJ2-7
TGCGCCAGCAGCCAAGTCTTCAGGAGCCGCCAGGAAGCTTTCTTT,CASSQVFRSRQEAFF,15,NA,TRBV4-1,few,TRBJ1-1
TGTGCCAGCAGGGGGTTTCGTAGAAACACCATATATTTT,CASRGFRRNTIYF,13,NA,TRBV7-3,few,TRBJ1-3
TGTGCCAGTAGTAAAGGAGACGCGGGCAATCAGCCCCAGCATTTT,CASSKGDAGNQPQHF,15,NA,TRBV19,few,TRBJ1-5
TGTGCCAGCAGCGCCCTAAGCCTCCTGGTGTTAGAAAGGTCCTACAATGAGCAGTTCTTC,CASSALSLLVLERSYNEQFF,20,NA,TRBV12-3/TRBV12-4,NA,TRBJ2-1
TGTGCCAGCGGAACGAACAGGGCGGAGAACACCGGGGAGCTGTTTTTT,CASGTNRAENTGELFF,16,NA,TRBV2,few,TRBJ2-2
TGTGCCAGCAGACTCAGGGTTTCCAAACAGGGCACTGAAGATTTCTTC,CASRLRVSKQGTEDFF,16,NA,TRBV12-3/TRBV12-4,NA,TRBJ1-1
TGTGCCAGCAGTCCCGGGACCTCGGAAGGCTACACCTTC,CASSPGTSEGYTF,13,NA,TRBV7-9,NA,TRBJ1-2